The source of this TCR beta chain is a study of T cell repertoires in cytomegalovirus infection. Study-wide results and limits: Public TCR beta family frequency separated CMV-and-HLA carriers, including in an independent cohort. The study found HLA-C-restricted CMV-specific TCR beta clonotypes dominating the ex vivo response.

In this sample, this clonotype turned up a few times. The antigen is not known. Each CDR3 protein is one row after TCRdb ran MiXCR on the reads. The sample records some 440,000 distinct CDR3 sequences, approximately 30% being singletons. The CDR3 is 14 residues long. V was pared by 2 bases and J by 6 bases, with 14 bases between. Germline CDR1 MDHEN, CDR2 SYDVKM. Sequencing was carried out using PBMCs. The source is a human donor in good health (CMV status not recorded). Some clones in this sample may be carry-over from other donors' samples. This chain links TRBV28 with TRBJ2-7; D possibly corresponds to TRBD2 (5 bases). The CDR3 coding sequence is TGTGCCAGCAGTTTACAAGAGGGTTGGGCCGAGCAGTACTTC. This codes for CASSLQEGWAEQYF.